This record looks at one T cell receptor beta chain sequence and its context. There are a few counts of this clone. The antigen this receptor binds is unknown. No quality values exist for individual bases; no much larger clone is one base distant. All of the isolated RNA was reverse transcribed with the High Capacity cDNA Reverse Transcription Kit, so expressed TCRB transcripts were sequenced. Deep immunoSEQ sequencing was applied to naive, central memory and regulatory T cell samples, giving an average of about 3.57 million total reads per sample. Sorted cells were lysed in RLT buffer, and RNA was extracted using DNase-treated RNeasy Micro or Mini kits according to cell number. To prevent cross-contamination, each cell subset was processed individually, whereas patient and healthy donor samples were processed jointly. The immunoSEQ multiplex PCR was used to amplify TCRB sequences from cDNA, generating 87-bp fragments that spanned the CDR3 region. Amplicons were sequenced on the Illumina HiSeq platform. The study's processing was this. PCR bias was computationally corrected using synthetic template baselines, reads within Hamming distance 2 were collapsed, and singletons that could not be merged were discarded. By aligning reads against IMGT, V, D and J genes, CDR3 length, and insertions or deletions at six rearrangement sites were assigned. Within each subset, clonotype counts were normalized to sorted cell number, and only after that were true diversity and Gini coefficients computed with the tcR R package. The overlap coefficient, calculated on TCRB nucleotide sequences, was used to measure repertoire sharing. As a proxy for the pre-selection repertoire, out-of-frame TCRB sequences from naive cells were analyzed. Not all clones reach the TCRdb copy of this immuneACCESS table, which keeps in-frame sequences only. Checked studies attribute under half of the gap to unresolved V genes and leave the rest unexplained. The DNA was the basis for D and trimming; V, J and clone size are from that table. The sample records around 500,000 clones, 10% to 12% of which are singletons. 0.046% of the sample is taken by the ten largest.

This record comes from a study of beta chain features in type 1 diabetes (dated by TCRdb to the late 2010s). About the full investigation: Mean age, gender distribution, total cell number and subset yield did not differ between patients and healthy donors. Across all samples, almost 110 million sorted cells were examined, and cell number per subset correlated strongly with RNA yield. In the study, TCRB repertoires of sorted circulating CD4+ T cell subsets from recently diagnosed type 1 diabetes patients were compared with those of matched healthy donors. Whereas all 30 or so donors provided naive and central memory subsets, regulatory and stem cell-like memory subsets were isolated from just 8 patients and about eight healthy donors. What the study reported, not specific to this receptor: Naive, central memory and regulatory TCRB repertoires appeared to be more alike among patients than among healthy donors. Shorter templates might have been favored by PCR, but patient and control samples were amplified and corrected together, so both groups would have been affected equally by any skew. A moderate but significant shortening of TCRB CDR3 length was observed in type 1 diabetes patients in all four CD4+ subsets. Sequencing cDNA rather than genomic DNA could over-represent highly expressing activated cells, although activation and CD3 levels did not differ between groups. At VDJ recombination sites, type 1 diabetes patients had fewer insertions and more deleted nucleotides, which implies abnormalities in thymic rearrangement. Because the HLA sub-analyses included only small numbers of individuals, any influence of HLA type on TCRB rearrangement was left unresolved.

Germline trimming: 1 base from V, 5 bases from J; junction bases outside gene matches: 9. The CDR3 numbers 17 residues from cysteine through phenylalanine. Left in the record is the CDR3 DNA by itself, 51 bases read in frame from the first base. The germline V gene gives CDR1 as SGHTA and CDR2 as FQGNSA. Each donor gave one peripheral blood draw, averaging around 120 mL, which was collected into heparinised tubes. Naive, central memory, regulatory and stem cell-like memory CD4+ T cells were sorted on a BD FACSAria II using a panel including CD45RO, CCR7, CD25, CD127, CD95 and CD27. All sorted populations exceeded 95% purity. PBMCs were isolated immediately by Lymphoprep density gradient centrifugation and stained directly without culture. Samples were stained and sorted in pairs, with one healthy donor and one patient per experiment, so that batch effects were minimized.

The V gene is TRBV7-2 and the J gene is TRBJ2-5, with 11 junctional bases fitting TRBD2. This receptor was obtained from a woman aged 18-29 years in good health. Sequencing input: naive CD4+ T cells from blood. The cell subset or site tag for this specimen amounts to: true naive CD4+ T cells. CDR3 protein: CASSLVKLAGGLETQYF. Read as DNA, the sequence is TGTGCCAGCAGCTTAGTTAAATTAGCGGGAGGGCTGGAGACCCAGTACTTC. When the CDR3 is completed using the reference TRBV7-2 and TRBJ2-5 genes on either side, the full variable domain is GAGVSQSPSNKVTEKGKDVELRCDPISGHTALYWYRQSLGQGLEFLIYFQGNSAPDKSGLPSDRFSAERTGGSVSTLTIQRTQQEDSAVYLCASSLVKLAGGLETQYFGPGTRLLVL.